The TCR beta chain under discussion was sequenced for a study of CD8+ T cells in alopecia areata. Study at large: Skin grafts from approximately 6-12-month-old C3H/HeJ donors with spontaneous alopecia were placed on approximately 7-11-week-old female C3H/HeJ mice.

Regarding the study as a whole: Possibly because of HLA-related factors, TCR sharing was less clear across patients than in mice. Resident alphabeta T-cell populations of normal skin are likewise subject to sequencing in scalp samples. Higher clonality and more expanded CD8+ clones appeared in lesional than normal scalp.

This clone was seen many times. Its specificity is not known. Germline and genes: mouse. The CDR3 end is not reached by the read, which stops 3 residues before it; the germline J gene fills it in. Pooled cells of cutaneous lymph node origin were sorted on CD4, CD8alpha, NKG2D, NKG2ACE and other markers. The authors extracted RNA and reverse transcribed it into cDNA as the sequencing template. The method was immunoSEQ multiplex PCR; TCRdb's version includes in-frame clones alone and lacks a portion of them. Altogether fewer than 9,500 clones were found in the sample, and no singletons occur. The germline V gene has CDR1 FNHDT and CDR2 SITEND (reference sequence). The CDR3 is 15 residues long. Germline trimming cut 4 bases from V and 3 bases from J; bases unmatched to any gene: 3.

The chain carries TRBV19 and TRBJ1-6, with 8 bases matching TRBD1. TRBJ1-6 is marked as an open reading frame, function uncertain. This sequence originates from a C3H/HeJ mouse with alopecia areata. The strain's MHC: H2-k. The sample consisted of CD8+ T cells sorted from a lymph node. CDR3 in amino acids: CASSAGTGYNSPLYF. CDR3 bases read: TGTGCCAGCAGTGCCGGGACAGGCTATAATTCGCCC.